The 20 T cell receptor beta chains below all came from one sample that was sequenced in a study of technical replicates of blood from a few donors. Method: immunoSEQ multiplex PCR; TCRdb's copy keeps in-frame clones and lacks some. The data contain around 71,000 clones, just under 95% of them seen just once; the ten biggest clones take up 0.41%. What was sequenced was T cells isolated from PBMCs. The source is a human donor in good health.

The chain couples TRBV7-2 to TRBJ1-2, with 9 bases identical to TRBD1. CDR1 and CDR2 from the germline V gene are SGHTA and FQGNSA. J gave up 4 bases and V 5 bases, and 8 bases lay outside the gene matches. This CDR3 has 15 amino acids. For the CDR3, the DNA is TGTGCCAGCAGCCTCACCGGACAGGGGAGCTATGGCTACACCTTC. The encoded protein is CASSLTGQGSYGYTF.

The chain carries TRBV6-5 and TRBJ1-4, with D maybe TRBD1 (5 bases). Trimming left V 10 bases short and J 6 bases short, with 21 bases between. CDR3 length: 15 amino acids. Germline-derived CDR1 and CDR2 are MNHEY and SVGAGI. The CDR3 loop reads CATNPTGLVYEKLFF. CDR3 nucleotide sequence: TGTGCCACCAACCCTACGGGACTTGTCTATGAAAAACTGTTTTTT.

J is TRBJ2-2 and V is TRBV5-4, with TRBD2 identical over 8 bases. Germline assignment: CDR1 SGHNT and CDR2 YYREEE (reference sequence). V lost 3 bases and J lost 1; bases outside the gene matches: 2. This CDR3 region has 15 residues. The CDR3, as DNA: TGTGCCAGCAGCTCGGGACTAGTGAACACCGGGGAGCTGTTTTTT. Its protein is CASSSGLVNTGELFF.

This clone has just a few counts. This chain links TRBV4-2 with TRBJ1-3; D call uncertain. Looked up from germline, CDR1 is LGHNA and CDR2 is YNFKEQ. CDR3 length: 13 residues. Trimming shortened V by 3 bases and J by 7 bases, and 10 bases separated the two germline ends. Here the CDR3 reads CASSQGSMNTIYF. The CDR3 DNA follows: TGTGCCAGCAGCCAGGGCTCGATGAACACCATATATTTT.

The J gene is TRBJ2-7, the V gene TRBV10-3; D perhaps matches TRBD1 (5 bases). The CDR3 runs to 14 residues. V was pared by 0 bases and J by 3 bases, with 9 bases between. The V gene's germline CDR1 is ENHRY and CDR2 SYGVKD. DNA of the CDR3: TGTGCCATCAGTGAGTCCAACAGGAACTACGAGCAGTACTTC. Translated, it gives CAISESNRNYEQYF.

The V call is TRBV11-2, the J call TRBJ2-1; 8 bases map to TRBD2. The CDR3 consists of 18 residues. J lost 9 bases, V lost 1 base, and 17 bases had no gene match. In germline, CDR1 is SGHAT, CDR2 FQNNGV. CDR3 loop: CASSLGPGVGAGVGEQFF. The DNA for the CDR3 is TGTGCCAGCAGCTTAGGCCCAGGGGTAGGAGCGGGAGTGGGTGAGCAGTTCTTC. The whole variable domain, remainder taken from reference TRBV11-2 and TRBJ2-1, is EAGVAQSPRYKIIEKRQSVAFWCNPISGHATLYWYQQILGQGPKLLIQFQNNGVVDDSQLPKDRFSAERLKGVDSTLKIQPAKLEDSAVYLCASSLGPGVGAGVGEQFFGPGTRLTVL.

The V and J genes are TRBV7-2 and TRBJ1-5; D gene uncertain. The V end was cut by 1 base, the J end by 3 bases, with 7 bases between. Germline-derived CDR1 and CDR2 are SGHTA and FQGNSA. This CDR3 region has 14 residues. DNA for the CDR3: TGTGCCAGCAGCTTAGGCGGACTCAATCAGCCCCAGCATTTT. Its protein product is CASSLGGLNQPQHF.

The J gene is TRBJ2-7, the V gene TRBV13; TRBD2 aligns across 7 bases. The germline V gene encodes CDR1 PRHDT and CDR2 FYEKMQ (reference sequence). The V gene end was trimmed by 5 bases and the J gene end by 6 bases; junction bases not matched to a gene: 7. The CDR3 covers 13 residues. Here the CDR3 DNA reads TGTGCCAGCAGCAAAACGACTAGCTCCGAGCAGTACTTC. It codes for CASSKTTSSEQYF.

The chain is built from TRBV4-1 and TRBJ1-2, with TRBD1 identical over 7 bases. The CDR3 totals 16 residues. V trimming: 4 bases; J trimming: 7 bases; junction bases outside the gene matches: 15. Germline CDR1 reads MGHRA; CDR2 reads YSYEKL. As DNA, the CDR3 is TGCGCCAGCAGCCCAACTATCTTTGACAGGGCTCTTGGCTACACCTTC. This encodes CASSPTIFDRALGYTF.

This clone has a handful of counts. This rearrangement joins TRBV2 to TRBJ1-1; no definite D call. The CDR3 extends over 14 amino acids. Per germline, CDR1 SNHLY and CDR2 FYNNEI. Trimming cost V 3 bases and J 2 bases, with 10 bases left between them. The DNA for the CDR3 is TGTGCCAGCAGTGAGGGATCGGGAAACACTGAAGCTTTCTTT. This gives the protein CASSEGSGNTEAFF.

The rearrangement joins TRBV7-6 to TRBJ1-1, with unresolved D. Between the trimmed V and J ends, which lost 5 bases and 3 bases, there was a span of 19 bases. CDR3 length: 16 amino acids. Germline CDR1 SGHVS, CDR2 FNYEAQ. CDR3 region: CASSLQSGEVHTEAFF. DNA for the CDR3: TGTGCCAGCAGCCTCCAAAGCGGGGAGGTACACACTGAAGCTTTCTTT. The variable domain in full, with the rest retrieved from reference TRBV7-6 and TRBJ1-1, is GAGVSQSPRYKVTKRGQDVALRCDPISGHVSLYWYRQALGQGPEFLTYFNYEAQQDKSGLPNDRFSAERPEGSISTLTIQRTEQRDSAMYRCASSLQSGEVHTEAFFGQGTRLTVV.

This rearrangement joins TRBV30 to TRBJ2-1, with 9 positions matching TRBD2. CDR1 is GTSNPN, CDR2 SVGIG, per germline (reference sequence). The CDR3 has 14 amino acids. With V trimmed by 5 bases and J by 5 bases, 7 bases remained unmatched. This chain's CDR3 is CAWAGTSRNNEQFF. In DNA form, the CDR3 reads TGTGCCTGGGCCGGGACTAGCCGTAACAATGAGCAGTTCTTC.

The chain combines TRBV5-6 with TRBJ2-5, with a tentative D call TRBD2 (6 bases). This CDR3 has 15 amino acids. Germline-derived CDR1 and CDR2 are SGHDT and YYEEEE. V lost 3 bases, J lost 0 bases, and 12 bases lay in between. CDR3 sequence: CASSWELAYQETQYF. Here the CDR3 DNA reads TGTGCCAGCAGCTGGGAACTAGCTTACCAAGAGACCCAGTACTTC.

This clone was found a few times. V is TRBV10-1 and J is TRBJ1-3, with D hard to call. CDR1 is WNHNN and CDR2 is SYGVQD in the germline V gene (reference sequence). The CDR3 is 14 residues long. V shed 3 bases and J shed 0 bases, with 6 bases lying between them. The CDR3 loop is CASSEASSGNTIYF. The CDR3 bases are TGCGCCAGCAGTGAAGCGAGCTCTGGAAACACCATATATTTT.

This chain uses TRBV19 with TRBJ1-2, with 8 bases fitting TRBD1. Trimming removed 3 bases from V and 7 bases from J; junction bases left unmatched: 13. This CDR3 is built from 16 residues. Germline V gene data show CDR1 as LNHDA and CDR2 as SQIVND (reference sequence). The CDR3 reads CASSMTQGVAASGYTF. The CDR3 DNA follows: TGTGCCAGTAGTATGACACAGGGGGTCGCGGCCAGTGGCTACACCTTC.

J is TRBJ2-7 and V is TRBV4-3; D call uncertain. In germline, CDR1 is LGHNA, CDR2 YSLEER. This CDR3 has 14 amino acids. Between the trimmed V and J ends, which lost 4 bases and 3 bases, there was a span of 13 bases. The DNA for the CDR3 is TGCGCCAGCAGCCCCGGTCAGGCCTACTACGAGCAGTACTTC. This sequence encodes CASSPGQAYYEQYF.

The V and J genes are TRBV4-1 and TRBJ1-2; D might be TRBD1 (5 bases). CDR1 and CDR2 from the germline V gene are MGHRA and YSYEKL. Trimming shortened V by 1 base and J by 5 bases, and 17 bases separated the two germline ends. This CDR3 is built from 16 residues. In nucleotides, the CDR3 is TGCGCCAGCAGCCAAGGTTCGGGGGTAGTTGGGTATGGCTACACCTTC. This translates into CASSQGSGVVGYGYTF.

The rearrangement joins TRBV7-9 to TRBJ1-2; 7 nucleotides line up with TRBD1. CDR3 length equals 13 residues. CDR1 is SEHNR and CDR2 is FQNEAQ in the germline V gene (reference sequence). The J segment lost 6 bases and the V segment lost 7 bases, leaving 8 bases of the junction unmatched. CDR3 bases: TGTGCCAGCAACCAGGGGGTTCGGGATGGCTACACCTTC. This gives the protein CASNQGVRDGYTF.

This clone showed up many times. The chain is built from TRBV7-2 and TRBJ1-2, with D maybe TRBD1 (6 bases). Germline V gene lookup returns CDR1 SGHTA and CDR2 FQGNSA. This CDR3 comprises 14 residues. Trimming shortened V by 4 bases and J by 4 bases, and 13 bases separated the two germline ends. CDR3 in DNA: TGTGCCAGCAGCTCAGGGGTCGTTGGCTATGGCTACACCTTC. This encodes CASSSGVVGYGYTF. Filled out from reference TRBV7-2 and TRBJ1-2, the complete variable domain reads GAGVSQSPSNKVTEKGKDVELRCDPISGHTALYWYRQSLGQGLEFLIYFQGNSAPDKSGLPSDRFSAERTGGSVSTLTIQRTQQEDSAVYLCASSSGVVGYGYTFGSGTRLTVV.

V and J are TRBV5-1 and TRBJ1-1; tentatively, D is TRBD1 (5 bases). This CDR3 contains 15 residues. V lost 2 bases and J lost 2, with 13 bases in between. Germline V gene sequence: CDR1 SGHRS, CDR2 YFSETQ. The CDR3 sequence is CASSFRPGQNTEAFF. The DNA of the CDR3 is TGCGCCAGCAGCTTCAGGCCCGGACAAAACACTGAAGCTTTCTTT.